Listed below are T cell receptor beta chains from one sample, sequenced in a study of long-term antiretroviral therapy in people with HIV. Sequencing used immunoSEQ multiplex PCR; TCRdb keeps in-frame clones, though not all of them. This sample carries 25,000 to 30,000 clones, 80% to 95% of them seen once, and the ten largest clones take over 4%. Material: unsorted PBMCs, obtained 5.2 years after starting antiretroviral therapy. These receptors came from a woman between 40 and 55 years old with HIV. Both conserved end residues are part of each CDR3. The D gene is left open where the match is weak.

V: TRBV18
D: NA
J: TRBJ2-7
CDR3: CASSPRGGGEQYF

V: TRBV29-1
D: NA
J: TRBJ2-1
CDR3: CSVGRQTHNNEQFF

V: TRBV19
D: NA
J: TRBJ2-1
CDR3: CASSYRGSYNEQFF

V: TRBV18
D: NA
J: TRBJ1-3
CDR3: CASSQGSGNTIYF

V: TRBV29-1
D: TRBD1
J: TRBJ2-7
CDR3: CSASPGQGAYEQYF

V: TRBV7-9
D: TRBD2
J: TRBJ2-1
CDR3: CASSPWTSGIPYNEQFF

V: TRBV5-6
D: NA
J: TRBJ1-6
CDR3: CASSWGVENSPLHF

V: TRBV4-2
D: NA
J: TRBJ2-5
CDR3: CASSQDKRARGKETQYF

V: TRBV11-3
D: NA
J: TRBJ1-4
CDR3: CASSLGAGNEKLFF

V: TRBV5-6
D: TRBD1
J: TRBJ2-7
CDR3: CASSFGWTGDYEQYF

V: TRBV6-4
D: TRBD1
J: TRBJ1-2
CDR3: CASSEGQGSDGYTF

V: TRBV9
D: NA
J: TRBJ2-2
CDR3: CASSSPGTSFGGELFF

V: TRBV13
D: NA
J: TRBJ2-1
CDR3: CASSSGLDDNEQFF

V: TRBV6-1
D: TRBD2
J: TRBJ2-5
CDR3: CASSDPAGGPVETQYF

V: TRBV7-2
D: NA
J: TRBJ2-7
CDR3: CASSRVQGSYEQYF

V: TRBV19
D: NA
J: TRBJ2-1
CDR3: CASSIFDEQFF

V: TRBV5-1
D: NA
J: TRBJ2-7
CDR3: CASSLPGTYEQYF

V: TRBV6-1
D: NA
J: TRBJ2-7
CDR3: CAAGGSRGPYEQYF

V: TRBV7-2
D: NA
J: TRBJ2-7
CDR3: CASSLSPQGGYEQYF

V: TRBV9
D: NA
J: TRBJ2-1
CDR3: CASSVTGYYNEQFF

V: TRBV7-2
D: NA
J: TRBJ2-1
CDR3: CASSLDGSYNEQFF

V: TRBV30
D: NA
J: TRBJ1-2
CDR3: CAWSLGVGYTF

V: TRBV7-2
D: TRBD2
J: TRBJ2-7
CDR3: CASSPGRGRESSYEQYF

V: TRBV4-3
D: NA
J: TRBJ1-1
CDR3: CASSLTGGMNTEAFF

V: TRBV5-1
D: NA
J: TRBJ1-6
CDR3: CASSPGPQGNSPLHF

V: TRBV5-4
D: TRBD1
J: TRBJ2-7
CDR3: CASSLSRTGGEQYF

V: TRBV5-6
D: NA
J: TRBJ1-2
CDR3: CASSLGRNYGYTF

V: TRBV6-5
D: NA
J: TRBJ1-1
CDR3: CASSYEGNTEAFF

V: TRBV5-6
D: NA
J: TRBJ2-1
CDR3: CASSLEGGDSYNEQFF